This T cell receptor beta chain was observed in a study of blood T cell repertoires in COVID-19. Trimming shortened V by 0 bases and J by 1 base, and 11 bases separated the two germline ends. This CDR3 has 15 residues. CDR1 SGDLS and CDR2 YYNGEE come from the germline V gene. Per the original data handling: For nucleated cells, counts were estimated from reference gene primer amplification. Repertoires were generated with immunoSEQ multiplex PCR, while TCRdb's copy carries only in-frame clones and drops some. That table supplies the V and J calls and clone size; D and trimming were determined from the DNA. The sample has over 100,000 clones; about three quarters are singletons.

The sequence was collected from a human donor in a cohort sampled during active or convalescent COVID-19. The material sequenced was peripheral blood. V usage is TRBV9 and J usage is TRBJ2-7; D may be TRBD2 (5 bases). The CDR3 spells CASSVDLAVSYEQYF. The CDR3, as DNA: TGTGCCAGCAGCGTAGATCTAGCTGTGTCCTACGAGCAGTACTTC.